This TCR beta chain is drawn from a study of T-cell reconstitution after alpha-beta-depleted transplantation in children. A word on this clonotype: What it binds is unknown.

The CDR3 length is 16 residues. V was cut by 0 bases and J by 4 bases, with 15 bases left in between. Per germline, CDR1 LGHNA and CDR2 YSLEER. General study findings and limits: Reportedly, alpha-beta T cells present about two months post-transplant originated from several hundred expanded clones of graft origin. Where some patients showed high TCRbeta diversity at day 60, it came from recipient T cells and thymic progenitors that had survived. Fresh T-cell production supplied most of the T-cell counts and diversity seen one year after transplant.

Unique molecular identifiers were incorporated when the TCRbeta library was constructed. TCRdb recomputed calls from the PCR reads with MiXCR, one row per CDR3 protein. Here the sample spans about 980,000 distinct CDR3 sequences, about 29% being singletons. This clonotype was sampled from a boy younger than two who had a stem cell transplant for SCID, so the T cells may come from the graft donor. The J gene is TRBJ1-1, the V gene TRBV4-3; D is unclear. The material sequenced was PBMCs, mostly from graft donor cells, taken 360 days after TCRalphabeta/CD19-depleted stem cell transplant. The CDR3 sequence is CASSQDRLTWATEAFF. The CDR3 DNA reads as TGCGCCAGCAGCCAAGATAGGCTCACATGGGCCACTGAAGCTTTCTTT.